This is a list of T cell receptor beta chains from one sample in a study of early T cells in non-severe SARS-CoV-2 infection. MiXCR, applied by TCRdb to the 5' RACE reads, yields one record per CDR3 protein. The sample consists of under 25,000 distinct CDR3 sequences, roughly 4.5% of them appearing once. The sample taken for sequencing was whole blood. Receptors originate from an adult who was a healthcare worker with PCR-confirmed SARS-CoV-2 infection or an uninfected control (not recorded which). CDR3s include the opening cysteine and the closing phenylalanine or tryptophan. The order of the fields is CDR3 protein, CDR3 DNA, D gene, V gene, J gene, CDR3 length, clone size. D genes are given only for firm matches. Expanded clones are given a class, and other clones once, few, many or no size at all.

CSVADRGQGGELFF	TGCAGCGTCGCAGACAGGGGGCAGGGCGGGGAGCTGTTTTTT	TRBD1	TRBV29-1	TRBJ2-2	14	NA
CASRLEGLQPQHF	TGTGCCAGCAGGCTGGAGGGTTTGCAGCCCCAGCATTTT	NA	TRBV2	TRBJ1-5	13	many
CASSSLGGGARKLSYTF	TGTGCCAGCTCCTCTTTGGGCGGAGGGGCCCGTAAACTAAGCTACACCTTC	NA	TRBV12-3/TRBV12-4	TRBJ1-2	17	many
CASSLGSGGDTQYF	TGTGCCAGCAGCTTAGGGAGTGGAGGAGATACGCAGTATTTT	NA	TRBV7-9	TRBJ2-3	14	NA
CSVRNGYTF	TGCAGCGTTAGGAATGGCTACACCTTC	NA	TRBV29-1	TRBJ1-2	9	many
CASSFGRTEAFF	TGTGCCAGCAGCTTTGGTCGCACTGAAGCTTTCTTT	NA	TRBV7-9	TRBJ1-1	12	many
CASSLEGGNSPLHF	TGTGCCAGCAGCTTGGAGGGGGGTAATTCACCCCTCCACTTT	NA	TRBV5-5	TRBJ1-6	14	few
CASSWEKGAVTEAFF	TGTGCCAGCAGTTGGGAAAAGGGGGCGGTCACTGAAGCTTTCTTT	TRBD1	TRBV6-5	TRBJ1-1	15	many
CASTRRDSNYGYTF	TGTGCCAGTACCAGACGGGACAGCAACTATGGCTACACCTTC	TRBD1	TRBV19	TRBJ1-2	14	many
CASSLEVITGELFF	TGCGCCAGCAGCTTGGAAGTAATCACCGGGGAGCTGTTTTTT	NA	TRBV5-1	TRBJ2-2	14	many
CASSVAGRGEQFF	TGTGCCAGCAGTGTGGCAGGGAGAGGTGAGCAGTTCTTC	NA	TRBV2	TRBJ2-1	13	many
CASSLSSGLDYGYTF	TGTGCCAGCAGCTTATCGTCAGGGTTGGACTATGGCTACACCTTC	NA	TRBV7-2	TRBJ1-2	15	many
CASSDSGTNLHEQYF	TGTGCCAGCAGCGACTCCGGGACAAACCTCCACGAGCAGTACTTC	NA	TRBV7-9	TRBJ2-7	15	many
CASSFNSGSPEQYF	TGTGCCAGCTCATTCAATTCGGGCTCCCCGGAGCAGTACTTC	NA	TRBV18	TRBJ2-7	14	many
CSVVFHGQGTDTQYF	TGCAGCGTTGTTTTCCATGGACAGGGAACAGATACGCAGTATTTT	TRBD1	TRBV29-1	TRBJ2-3	15	many
CSATTVLAGDTDTQYF	TGCAGTGCTACAACCGTTTTGGCGGGGGACACAGATACGCAGTATTTT	TRBD2	TRBV20-1	TRBJ2-3	16	medium-sized
CASSLSGGPYGYTF	TGTGCCAGCAGCTTGTCCGGCGGACCCTATGGCTACACCTTC	NA	TRBV5-4	TRBJ1-2	14	many
CSAPDRVATEAFF	TGCAGTGCCCCGGACAGGGTGGCCACTGAAGCTTTCTTT	TRBD1	TRBV20-1	TRBJ1-1	13	few
CASSSGTSGGEQYF	TGTGCCAGCAGCTCCGGGACTAGCGGGGGAGAGCAGTACTTC	TRBD2	TRBV7-2	TRBJ2-7	14	few
CASSEAPTYEQYF	TGCGCCAGCAGTGAGGCTCCGACCTACGAGCAGTACTTC	NA	TRBV10-2	TRBJ2-7	13	NA
CASSLGTGETAEAFF	TGTGCCAGCAGCTTAGGGACAGGGGAAACAGCTGAAGCTTTCTTT	TRBD1	TRBV7-9	TRBJ1-1	15	few
CATREPPNEKLFF	TGTGCCACCCGAGAACCCCCTAATGAAAAACTGTTTTTT	NA	TRBV10-3	TRBJ1-4	13	many
CSVLSSYNEQFF	TGCAGCGTTCTGAGCTCCTACAATGAGCAGTTCTTC	NA	TRBV29-1	TRBJ2-1	12	many
CSYRGTQETQYF	TGCAGCTACAGGGGAACTCAAGAGACCCAGTACTTC	TRBD1	TRBV29-1	TRBJ2-5	12	many
CASSLGRDEQFF	TGTGCCAGCAGCTTGGGCAGAGATGAGCAGTTCTTC	NA	TRBV7-3	TRBJ2-1	12	many
CASSVAGGRQWTDTQYF	TGTGCCAGCAGCGTAGCTGGGGGGAGACAGTGGACAGATACGCAGTATTTT	NA	TRBV9	TRBJ2-3	17	many
CASSLDGDTQYF	TGTGCCAGCAGCTTAGATGGAGATACGCAGTATTTT	NA	TRBV7-9	TRBJ2-3	12	medium-sized
CASVLTPGGRGTEAFF	TGCGCCAGCGTCCTCACCCCGGGGGGGCGTGGGACTGAAGCTTTCTTT	NA	TRBV5-1	TRBJ1-1	16	NA
CSVSDREARKGAFF	TGCAGCGTTTCGGACAGGGAAGCTCGTAAAGGAGCTTTCTTT	TRBD1	TRBV29-1	TRBJ1-1	14	many
CASSPMAGANVLTF	TGTGCCAGCAGCCCCATGGCCGGGGCCAACGTCCTGACTTTC	NA	TRBV7-2	TRBJ2-6	14	many
CATSGTGSGEQYF	TGTGCCACCAGTGGGACAGGTTCGGGCGAGCAGTACTTC	TRBD1	TRBV24-1	TRBJ2-7	13	few
CASSSRDPSYEQYF	TGTGCCAGCAGCAGCCGGGATCCATCCTACGAGCAGTACTTC	NA	TRBV21-1	TRBJ2-7	14	NA
CASSEAGTVNQPQHF	TGTGCCAGCAGTGAAGCGGGGACAGTTAATCAGCCCCAGCATTTT	TRBD1	TRBV2	TRBJ1-5	15	large
CASSENANYGYTF	TGTGCCAGCAGTGAGAACGCCAACTATGGCTACACCTTC	NA	TRBV6-1	TRBJ1-2	13	NA
CASSLVGGDSEQFF	TGTGCCAGCAGCTTAGTTGGGGGCGACAGTGAGCAGTTCTTC	NA	TRBV7-6	TRBJ2-1	14	many
CSAREAGVGETQYF	TGCAGTGCTAGGGAAGCGGGGGTCGGGGAGACCCAGTACTTC	TRBD2	TRBV20-1	TRBJ2-5	14	NA
CASSLGNSGANVLTF	TGCGCCAGCAGCTTAGGGAACTCTGGGGCCAACGTCCTGACTTTC	NA	TRBV5-1	TRBJ2-6	15	NA
CASSLVSGTETQYF	TGTGCCAGCAGCTTAGTGTCGGGAACAGAGACCCAGTACTTC	NA	TRBV7-2	TRBJ2-5	14	many
CASSQADRGLNTDTQYF	TGTGCCAGCAGCCAGGCGGACAGGGGGCTGAACACAGATACGCAGTATTTT	TRBD1	TRBV3-1	TRBJ2-3	17	many
CASSYPQNEQFF	TGTGCCAGCAGTTACCCGCAAAATGAGCAGTTCTTC	NA	TRBV6-6	TRBJ2-1	12	many
CATRDGHLTDTQYF	TGTGCCACCCGAGACGGTCACCTCACAGATACGCAGTATTTT	NA	TRBV10-3	TRBJ2-3	14	many
CAISGAGNGEKLFF	TGTGCCATCAGTGGAGCAGGGAATGGCGAAAAACTGTTTTTT	NA	TRBV10-3	TRBJ1-4	14	medium-sized
CAWSAAPWGTEAFF	TGTGCCTGGAGTGCAGCCCCCTGGGGGACTGAAGCTTTCTTT	NA	TRBV30	TRBJ1-1	14	many
CASSPGAGTSGSYEQYF	TGTGCCAGCAGTCCTGGGGCTGGGACTAGCGGCTCCTACGAGCAGTACTTC	TRBD2	TRBV7-6	TRBJ2-7	17	many
CASSFSTSRETQYF	TGTGCCAGCAGCTTTTCCACCAGTCGAGAGACCCAGTACTTC	NA	TRBV7-2	TRBJ2-5	14	NA
CSGTSGVEETQYF	TGCAGCGGAACTAGCGGGGTAGAAGAGACCCAGTACTTC	TRBD2	TRBV29-1	TRBJ2-5	13	many
CASSRSGTPEAFF	TGTGCCAGCTCACGTTCCGGGACACCCGAAGCTTTCTTT	NA	TRBV18	TRBJ1-1	13	NA
CASSPGASYNEQFF	TGTGCCAGCAGCCCGGGGGCGTCCTACAATGAGCAGTTCTTC	NA	TRBV9	TRBJ2-1	14	many
CASRPPGQAVDTQYF	TGTGCCAGCAGGCCACCGGGACAGGCGGTAGATACGCAGTATTTT	TRBD1	TRBV6-6	TRBJ2-3	15	NA
CASTPVTGGSRQYF	TGTGCCAGCACTCCGGTGACAGGGGGATCGAGGCAGTATTTT	TRBD1	TRBV12-3/TRBV12-4	TRBJ2-3	14	NA
CASSQDKGRRTYNEQFF	TGTGCCAGCAGCCAAGATAAAGGGAGAAGGACCTACAATGAGCAGTTCTTC	NA	TRBV3-1	TRBJ2-1	17	NA
CASSTTGTGGETQYF	TGTGCCAGTAGTACGACCGGGACAGGGGGAGAGACCCAGTACTTC	TRBD1	TRBV19	TRBJ2-5	15	many
CSAPAMGGETQYF	TGCAGTGCCCCCGCAATGGGCGGGGAGACCCAGTACTTC	NA	TRBV20-1	TRBJ2-5	13	medium-sized
CASRLSGQPGYTF	TGCGCCAGCAGGCTATCCGGGCAGCCTGGCTACACCTTC	NA	TRBV5-1	TRBJ1-2	13	many
CASSVGADSGNTIYF	TGTGCCAGCAGCGTAGGCGCGGACTCTGGAAACACCATATATTTT	NA	TRBV9	TRBJ1-3	15	few
CASSASQDSQGTQYF	TGTGCCAGCAGCGCCTCTCAGGATTCCCAGGGGACCCAGTACTTC	NA	TRBV7-6	TRBJ2-5	15	NA
CASRTLGPRETQYF	TGTGCCAGCAGGACGCTTGGACCCAGGGAGACCCAGTACTTC	NA	TRBV27	TRBJ2-5	14	many